The 30 T cell receptor beta chains given below trace back to one sample, sequenced in a study of Ad26.COV2.S vaccination and SARS-CoV-2 variants. The treatment is: over 15 received Ad26.COV2.S at low or high dose, single or two shots; roughly 5 received placebo; per-sample allocation not given. Collection of samples fell on day 63 after the first vaccine or placebo injection. Produced via immunoSEQ multiplex PCR; TCRdb's table is partial and in-frame only. The sample has about 320,000 clones, around four fifths seen once. The material sequenced was peripheral blood, taken in a trial of Ad26.COV2.S vaccine versus placebo. These TCRs come from a person between 18 and 59 years old who received the Ad26.COV2.S COVID-19 vaccine or a placebo.

In its sample, this clone was seen a few times. The genes are TRBV4-2 and TRBJ1-2; D is undetermined. CDR1 is LGHNA and CDR2 is YNFKEQ in the germline V gene. The CDR3 runs to 13 residues. Trimming took 1 base from V and 8 from J, leaving 11 bases between them. CDR3 coding DNA: TGTGCCAGCAGCCAAGGAGGCCCCAGCGGCTACACCTTC. Its translation is CASSQGGPSGYTF.

The rearrangement joins TRBV5-4 to TRBJ2-1; 12 positions agree with TRBD1. Germline V gene sequence: CDR1 SGHNT, CDR2 YYREEE (reference sequence). CDR3 length: 16 residues. The trim removed 4 bases at V and 7 bases at J, leaving 9 bases unmatched. The CDR3 region has the DNA TGTGCCAGCAGCATAACCGGGACAGGGGGCATAAATGAGCAGTTCTTC. Its protein is CASSITGTGGINEQFF.

This rearrangement joins TRBV9 to TRBJ2-1, with unresolved D. This CDR3 region has 14 residues. CDR1 and CDR2 (germline): SGDLS, YYNGEE. V was pared by 1 base and J by 0 bases, with 5 bases between. Here the CDR3 DNA reads TGTGCCAGCAGCGTATCTGGCTCCTACAATGAGCAGTTCTTC. This sequence encodes CASSVSGSYNEQFF.

The chain is built from TRBV11-2 and TRBJ2-1; D possibly matches TRBD1 or TRBD2 (5 bases each). This CDR3 region has 15 residues. CDR1 and CDR2 from the germline V gene are SGHAT and FQNNGV. Trimming shortened V by 0 bases and J by 10 bases, and 16 bases separated the two germline ends. The CDR3 sequence: CASSLEGTPRGEQFF. Written as DNA, the CDR3 is TGTGCCAGCAGCTTAGAGGGGACCCCTCGTGGGGAGCAGTTCTTC.

This chain joins TRBV2 and TRBJ1-1, with unresolved D. The CDR3 has 13 amino acids. The V end lost 3 bases, the J end lost 11 bases, and 16 bases lay between the germline ends. Germline V gene sequence: CDR1 SNHLY, CDR2 FYNNEI. Written as DNA, the CDR3 is TGTGCCAGCAGTGATGGTCGGGCTTACGGGGCTTTCTTT. Protein sequence: CASSDGRAYGAFF. Using reference TRBV2 and TRBJ1-1 for the parts outside the CDR3, the full variable domain is EPEVTQTPSHQVTQMGQEVILRCVPISNHLYFYWYRQILGQKVEFLVSFYNNEISEKSEIFDDQFSVERPDGSNFTLKIRSTKLEDSAMYFCASSDGRAYGAFFGQGTRLTVV.

The gene calls are TRBV5-1 and TRBJ2-7, with TRBD2 matching 8 bases. J was trimmed by 4 bases and V by 1 base; bases with no gene match: 10. Germline V gives CDR1 SGHRS, CDR2 YFSETQ. The CDR3 has 16 residues. CDR3 amino acids: CASSLSFSGAGYEQYF. Here the CDR3 DNA reads TGCGCCAGCAGCTTGTCATTTAGCGGGGCGGGATACGAGCAGTACTTC. The full variable domain, rest sourced from reference TRBV5-1 and TRBJ2-7, is KAGVTQTPRYLIKTRGQQVTLSCSPISGHRSVSWYQQTPGQGLQFLFEYFSETQRNKGNFPGRFSGRQFSNSRSEMNVSTLELGDSALYLCASSLSFSGAGYEQYFGPGTRLTVT.

This sequence joins TRBV25-1 and TRBJ2-3, with a weak D call TRBD1 (5 bases). With 2 bases removed from V and 2 bases from J, the gap between germline ends came to 17 bases. From germline, CDR1 is MGHDK and CDR2 SYGVNS. CDR3 length: 17 amino acids. CDR3 in DNA: TGTGCCAGCAGTGAACATTCAGGGTGGTCGGTCACAGATACGCAGTATTTT. This sequence encodes CASSEHSGWSVTDTQYF.

CDR3 in amino acids: CASRDGDAYEQYF. The CDR3 DNA reads as TGTGCCAGCAGAGACGGAGACGCCTACGAGCAGTACTTC. The J gene is TRBJ2-7, the V gene TRBV6-5; D unclear. There are 13 residues in the CDR3. Germline lookup yields CDR1 MNHEY and CDR2 SVGAGI. Trimming took 6 bases from V and 2 from J, leaving 11 bases between them.

CDR3: CSGGEDQPQHF. CDR3 nucleotide sequence: TGCAGTGGAGGTGAGGATCAGCCCCAGCATTTT. The V and J genes are TRBV20-1 and TRBJ1-5, with D hard to call. The length of the CDR3 is 11 residues. Trimming took 7 bases from V and 5 from J, leaving 9 bases between them. CDR1 DFQATT and CDR2 SNEGSKA come from the germline V gene (reference sequence).

The V and J genes are TRBV28 and TRBJ2-1, with TRBD2 identical over 11 bases. The CDR3 is 16 residues long. The V and J ends lost 4 bases and 1 base, in that order; junction bases with no gene match: 3. Germline V lookup: CDR1 MDHEN, CDR2 SYDVKM. CDR3 in DNA: TGTGCCAGCAGTTCCCGACTAGCGGGGTCCTACAATGAGCAGTTCTTC. It encodes CASSSRLAGSYNEQFF.

This clone has only one observation. The chain recombines TRBV6-5 with TRBJ2-1; D is possibly TRBD1 (6 bases). The CDR3 is 15 amino acids. CDR1 is MNHEY, CDR2 SVGAGI, per germline. V was trimmed by 6 bases and J by 0 bases, leaving 12 bases between them. CDR3 nucleotide sequence: TGTGCCAGCAGGGGAACAGGGAGCTCCTACAATGAGCAGTTCTTC. Translation gives CASRGTGSSYNEQFF.

This clone was recorded only once. The CDR3 reads CASSVGGTTNEKLFF. CDR3 coding DNA: TGTGCCAGCAGCGTAGGCGGGACAACTAATGAAAAACTGTTTTTT. The chain links TRBV9 to TRBJ1-4; D is unclear. The CDR3 runs to 15 residues. Germline V gene sequence: CDR1 SGDLS, CDR2 YYNGEE. Trimming pared 0 bases from V and 0 bases from J, leaving 6 bases between.

J is TRBJ1-3 and V is TRBV29-1; 7 nucleotides match TRBD1. V trimming: 5 bases; J trimming: 0 bases; junction bases outside the gene matches: 4. Germline loops: CDR1 SQVTM, CDR2 ANQGSEA. This CDR3 region has 14 residues. This CDR3 reads CSVQGGGSGNTIYF. The CDR3 coding sequence is TGCAGCGTTCAGGGGGGGGGCTCTGGAAACACCATATATTTT.

This chain links TRBV3-1 (or the pseudogene TRBV3-2) with TRBJ1-3; perhaps TRBD1 as D (5 bases). This CDR3 has 14 residues. Trimming stripped 6 bases from V and 0 bases from J, with 9 bases between. Per germline, CDR1 LGHDT and CDR2 YNNKEL (reference sequence). For the CDR3, the DNA is TGTGCCAGCAGTCGCAGGGCCTCTGGAAACACCATATATTTT. The encoded protein is CASSRRASGNTIYF.

This clone was recorded once. V and J are TRBV9 and TRBJ2-1; D may correspond to TRBD1 or TRBD2 (5 bases each). The CDR3 runs 14 residues. From germline, CDR1 is SGDLS and CDR2 YYNGEE. The ends were cut back, 2 bases at V and 8 bases at J, with 14 bases in the middle. This CDR3 reads CASSVHPEGYEQFF. In nucleotides, the CDR3 is TGTGCCAGCAGCGTCCACCCAGAGGGGTATGAGCAGTTCTTC.

The V and J genes are TRBV2 and TRBJ2-5, with 7 positions matching TRBD1. CDR1 and CDR2 from the germline V gene are SNHLY and FYNNEI. The length of the CDR3 is 14 residues. J was trimmed by 5 bases and V by 3 bases; bases with no gene match: 6. In DNA form, the CDR3 reads TGTGCCAGCAGTGAGCAAGGGGGCGGCGAGACCCAGTACTTC. Translation: CASSEQGGGETQYF.

The chain is built from TRBV6-1 and TRBJ2-2; a weak D match, TRBD1 (6 bases). Germline assignment: CDR1 MNHNS and CDR2 SASEGT. This CDR3 spans 14 amino acids. The germline V and J ends were trimmed by 0 bases and 7 bases, with 9 bases remaining between them. The CDR3 here is CASSEARGGGELFF. CDR3 in DNA: TGTGCCAGCAGTGAAGCCAGGGGCGGCGGGGAGCTGTTTTTT.

This chain joins TRBV6-5 and TRBJ2-2; TRBD2 aligns across 10 bases. J gave up 3 bases and V 6 bases, and 1 base lay outside the gene matches. In germline, CDR1 is MNHEY, CDR2 SVGAGI. The CDR3 sequence is 14 residues long. The CDR3 sequence: CASRGTSDTGELFF. CDR3 nucleotide sequence: TGTGCCAGCAGAGGGACTAGCGACACCGGGGAGCTGTTTTTT.

This rearrangement joins TRBV24-1 to TRBJ1-5; D remains ambiguous. The germline V gene encodes CDR1 KGHDR and CDR2 SFDVKD. V gave up 1 base and J gave up 11 bases, with 8 bases separating them. The CDR3 is made up of 12 amino acids. The CDR3 region is CATSDFGTAQHF. In nucleotides, the CDR3 is TGTGCCACCAGTGATTTCGGCACGGCCCAGCATTTT.

Only a few counts were recorded for this clone. The chain carries TRBV2 and TRBJ1-1; tentative D call: TRBD1 (5 bases). The V gene lost 8 bases and the J gene lost 3 bases, with 13 bases spanning the gap. Germline CDR1 and CDR2: SNHLY and FYNNEI. The CDR3 length is 13 residues. This CDR3 is CASGGERDTEAFF. The CDR3 DNA is TGTGCCAGCGGAGGGGAGAGGGACACTGAAGCTTTCTTT.

The chain carries TRBV14 and TRBJ2-5; TRBD2 matches 8 bases. Germline CDR1 is SGHDN and CDR2 is FVKESK. J gave up 4 bases and V 2 bases, and 6 bases lay outside the gene matches. The CDR3 is 15 amino acids. The CDR3 DNA is TGTGCCAGCAGCCAACCAGCGGGGGTATTAGAGACCCAGTACTTC. This translates into CASSQPAGVLETQYF.

V and J are TRBV3-1 (or the pseudogene TRBV3-2) and TRBJ2-1; TRBD1 is a possible D gene (5 bases). V dropped 4 bases and J dropped 8 bases, with 21 bases sitting between them. The CDR3 sequence is 16 residues long. In germline, CDR1 is LGHDT, CDR2 YNNKEL (reference sequence). The CDR3 DNA reads TGTGCCAGCAGCCCTGGATATATCGACAGCAGATATGAGCAGTTCTTC. Translating it yields CASSPGYIDSRYEQFF.

This chain joins TRBV7-9 and TRBJ2-3; 8 bases match TRBD1. Germline CDR1 is SEHNR and CDR2 is FQNEAQ (reference sequence). V was pared by 1 base and J by 0 bases, with 9 bases of the junction left unmatched. The CDR3 runs to 18 residues. CDR3 protein: CASSLGFPGQASTDTQYF. The CDR3 bases are TGTGCCAGCAGCTTAGGGTTTCCGGGACAGGCTAGCACAGATACGCAGTATTTT.

This clone was counted a few times. This chain joins TRBV4-2 and TRBJ1-1; D gene ambiguous. Germline V lookup: CDR1 LGHNA, CDR2 YNFKEQ. V dropped 0 bases and J dropped 1 base, with 9 bases sitting between them. The CDR3 is 15 residues long. CDR3 protein: CASSQDEVTNTEAFF. CDR3 in DNA: TGTGCCAGCAGCCAAGATGAAGTCACGAACACTGAAGCTTTCTTT.

This rearrangement joins TRBV4-1 to TRBJ2-3; 10 bases agree with TRBD1. CDR3 length: 17 amino acids. J was trimmed by 4 bases and V by 1 base; bases with no gene match: 8. Per germline, CDR1 MGHRA and CDR2 YSYEKL. Here the CDR3 reads CASSQVLRDRGSDTQYF. In DNA, the CDR3 is TGCGCCAGCAGCCAAGTACTGCGGGACAGGGGTTCAGATACGCAGTATTTT.

The chain has TRBV28 and TRBJ2-3, with TRBD2 identical over 10 bases. The CDR3 is 15 residues long. V lost 5 bases and J lost 2; bases outside the gene matches: 4. Germline assignment: CDR1 MDHEN and CDR2 SYDVKM. CDR3 sequence reads: CASSPSGGATDTQYF. CDR3 DNA sequence: TGTGCCAGCAGTCCGAGCGGGGGGGCCACAGATACGCAGTATTTT.

The gene calls are TRBV18 and TRBJ2-1; D gene uncertain. V was pared by 3 bases and J by 8 bases, with 11 bases between. The CDR3 totals 13 residues. Looked up from germline, CDR1 is KGHSH and CDR2 is LQKENI. The CDR3 is CASSPLRADEQFF. The CDR3 DNA reads as TGTGCCAGCTCACCGTTACGGGCTGATGAGCAGTTCTTC.

The chain uses TRBV18 and TRBJ2-3, with 12 bases identical to TRBD2. Unmatched junction bases numbered 1, after V lost 6 bases and J lost 6 bases. Germline assignment: CDR1 KGHSH and CDR2 LQKENI. CDR3 length equals 13 residues. The CDR3 loop reads CASSGTSGDTQYF. CDR3 bases: TGTGCCAGCTCCGGGACTAGCGGGGATACGCAGTATTTT. The variable domain in full, with the rest retrieved from reference TRBV18 and TRBJ2-3, is NAGVMQNPRHLVRRRGQEARLRCSPMKGHSHVYWYRQLPEEGLKFMVYLQKENIIDESGMPKERFSAEFPKEGPSILRIQQVVRGDSAAYFCASSGTSGDTQYFGPGTRLTVL.

With regard to this clone: Different DNA sequences within this sample yield the same CDR3. This chain links TRBV5-1 with TRBJ1-1; D gene ambiguous. V dropped 0 bases and J dropped 1 base, with 4 bases sitting between them. Germline V gene lookup returns CDR1 SGHRS and CDR2 YFSETQ. The CDR3 covers 13 residues. The CDR3 coding sequence is TGCGCCAGCAGCTTGGCATCGAACACTGAAGCTTTCTTT. Translating gives CASSLASNTEAFF.

As for this clone: The sample holds other DNA sequences that translate to the same CDR3. V and J are TRBV18 and TRBJ1-1; D not certain. V lost 6 bases, J lost 0 bases, and 8 bases lay in between. There are 13 residues in the CDR3. The germline gives CDR1 KGHSH, CDR2 LQKENI. The CDR3: CASSPDMNTEAFF. The CDR3 DNA reads TGTGCCAGCTCGCCCGACATGAACACTGAAGCTTTCTTT.